This T cell receptor (beta chain) appears in the sequencing data of a study of shared T cell receptors in the human thymus. This clone turned up a few times. Sequenced by immunoSEQ multiplex PCR; TCRdb stores in-frame clones only, minus some. Altogether hundreds of thousands of clones are present, approximately 90% being singletons, with the ten largest covering around 0.01%. CDR3 length: 17 residues. Germline V gene sequence: CDR1 MGHRA, CDR2 YSYEKL. After removal of 1 base from V and 7 bases from J, the junction contained 13 bases not matched to a gene. These same data were also listed under a study on human thymus T cells. That work contributes: Thymus tissue was removed during corrective cardiac surgery.

Material: thymocytes. The chain uses TRBV4-1 and TRBJ2-4; 7 nucleotides agree with TRBD2. This receptor was obtained from a boy in the first two years of life with a congenital heart defect. The chain's CDR3 is CASSQVAREPNENIQYF. Here the CDR3 DNA reads TGCGCCAGCAGCCAAGTTGCGCGGGAGCCTAATGAGAACATTCAGTACTTC.